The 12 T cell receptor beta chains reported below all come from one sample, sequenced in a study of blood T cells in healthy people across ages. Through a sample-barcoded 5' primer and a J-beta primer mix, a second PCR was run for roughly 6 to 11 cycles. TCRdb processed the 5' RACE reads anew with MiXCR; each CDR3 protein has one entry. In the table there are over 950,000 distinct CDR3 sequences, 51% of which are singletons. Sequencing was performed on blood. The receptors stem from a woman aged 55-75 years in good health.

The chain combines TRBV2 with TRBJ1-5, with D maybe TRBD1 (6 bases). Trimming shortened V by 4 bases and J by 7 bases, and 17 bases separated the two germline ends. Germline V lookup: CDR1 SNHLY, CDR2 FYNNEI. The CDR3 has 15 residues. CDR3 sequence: CASSVGGAAAQPQHF. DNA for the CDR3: TGTGCCAGCAGTGTCGGGGGGGCGGCGGCGCAGCCCCAGCATTTT.

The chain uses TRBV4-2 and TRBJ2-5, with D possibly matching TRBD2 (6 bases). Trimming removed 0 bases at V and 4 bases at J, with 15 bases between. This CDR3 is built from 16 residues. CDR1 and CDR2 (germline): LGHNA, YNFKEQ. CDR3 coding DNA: TGTGCCAGCAGCCAAGATTACGGAGGGGAGTTAGAGACCCAGTACTTC. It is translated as CASSQDYGGELETQYF.

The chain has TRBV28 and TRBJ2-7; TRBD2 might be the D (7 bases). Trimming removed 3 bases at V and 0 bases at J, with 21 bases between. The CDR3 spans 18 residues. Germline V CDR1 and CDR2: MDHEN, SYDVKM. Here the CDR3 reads CASSFVLAEGGPSYEQYF. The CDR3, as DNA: TGTGCCAGCAGTTTCGTCCTAGCGGAAGGGGGGCCCTCCTACGAGCAGTACTTC.

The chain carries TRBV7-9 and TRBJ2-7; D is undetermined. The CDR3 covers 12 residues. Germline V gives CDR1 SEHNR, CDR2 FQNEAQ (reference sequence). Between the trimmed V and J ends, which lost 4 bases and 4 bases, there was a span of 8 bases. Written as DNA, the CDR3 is TGTGCCAGCAGCTCTGTGGGATACGAGCAGTACTTC. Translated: CASSSVGYEQYF.

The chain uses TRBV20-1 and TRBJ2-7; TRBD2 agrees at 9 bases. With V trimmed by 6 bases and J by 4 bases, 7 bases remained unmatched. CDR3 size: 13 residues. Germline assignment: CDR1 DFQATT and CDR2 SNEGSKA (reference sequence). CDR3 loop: CSAPAGGKYEQYF. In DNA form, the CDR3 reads TGCAGTGCCCCAGCGGGGGGAAAGTACGAGCAGTACTTC.

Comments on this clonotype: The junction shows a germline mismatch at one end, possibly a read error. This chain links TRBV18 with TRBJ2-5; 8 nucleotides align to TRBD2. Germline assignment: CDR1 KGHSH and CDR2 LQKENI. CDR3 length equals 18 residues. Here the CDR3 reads CASSPLRPVREGQETQYF. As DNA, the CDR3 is TGTGCCAGCTCACCACTTCGACCCGTCCGGGAGGGCCAAGAAACCCAGTACTTC. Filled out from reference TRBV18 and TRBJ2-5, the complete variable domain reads NAGVMQNPRHLVRRRGQEARLRCSPMKGHSHVYWYRQLPEEGLKFMVYLQKENIIDESGMPKERFSAEFPKEGPSILRIQQVVRGDSAAYFCASSPLRPVREGQETQYFGPGTRLLVL.

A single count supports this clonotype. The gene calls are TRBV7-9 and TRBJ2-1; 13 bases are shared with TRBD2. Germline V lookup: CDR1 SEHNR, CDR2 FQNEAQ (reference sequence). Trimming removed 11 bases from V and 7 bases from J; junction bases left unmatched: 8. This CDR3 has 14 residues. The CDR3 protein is CAEGRTSGSNEQFF. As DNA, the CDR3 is TGTGCCGAGGGGCGGACTAGCGGGAGTAATGAGCAGTTCTTC.

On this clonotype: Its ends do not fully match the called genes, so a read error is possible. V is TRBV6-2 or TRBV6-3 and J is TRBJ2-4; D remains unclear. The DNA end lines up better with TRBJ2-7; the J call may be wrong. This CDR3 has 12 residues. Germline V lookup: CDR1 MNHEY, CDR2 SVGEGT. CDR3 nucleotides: TGTGCCAGCATTTACTCCGTTTCCGAGCAGTACTTC. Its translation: CASIYSVSEQYF.

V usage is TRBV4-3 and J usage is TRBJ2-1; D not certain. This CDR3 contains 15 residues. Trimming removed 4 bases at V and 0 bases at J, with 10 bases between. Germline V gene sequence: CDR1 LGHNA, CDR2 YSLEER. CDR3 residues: CASSPWSSSYNEQFF. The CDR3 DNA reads TGCGCCAGCAGCCCGTGGAGTTCCTCCTACAATGAGCAGTTCTTC.

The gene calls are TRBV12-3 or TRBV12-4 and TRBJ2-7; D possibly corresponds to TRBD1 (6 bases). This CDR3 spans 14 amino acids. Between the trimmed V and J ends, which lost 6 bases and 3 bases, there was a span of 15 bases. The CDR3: CASRRQTGNYEQYF. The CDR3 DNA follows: TGTGCCAGCAGACGCCAGACAGGCAACTACGAGCAGTACTTC.

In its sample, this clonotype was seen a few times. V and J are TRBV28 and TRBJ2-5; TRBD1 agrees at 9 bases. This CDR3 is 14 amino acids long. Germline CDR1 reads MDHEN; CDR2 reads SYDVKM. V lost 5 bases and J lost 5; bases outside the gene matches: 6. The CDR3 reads CASSAQGAKETQYF. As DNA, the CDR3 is TGTGCCAGCAGTGCACAGGGGGCTAAGGAGACCCAGTACTTC.

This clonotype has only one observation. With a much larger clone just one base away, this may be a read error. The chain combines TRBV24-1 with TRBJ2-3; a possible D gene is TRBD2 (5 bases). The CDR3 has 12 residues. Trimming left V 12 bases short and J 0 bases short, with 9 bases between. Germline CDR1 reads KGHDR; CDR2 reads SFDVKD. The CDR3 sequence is CAAEGSTDTQYF. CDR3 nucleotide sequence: TGTGCCGCAGAGGGTAGCACAGATACGCAGTATTTT.